This T cell receptor beta chain was obtained from a study of OX40 agonist ivuxolimab in advanced cancers. Some background on the complete study: The costimulatory receptor OX40 (CD134) was targeted by ivuxolimab, a fully human IgG2 agonistic monoclonal antibody. Intravenous ivuxolimab was administered to patients every 2 weeks at six dose levels: 0.01, 0.1, 0.3, 1.5, 3 and 10 mg/kg. Of the 50 or so patients in dose escalation, about 20 had hepatocellular carcinoma, around 15 had melanoma, 9 had renal cell carcinoma and 9 had head and neck cancer. In the dose-escalation cohort, 82.7% of patients were male, and the mean age was about 55 years, with a range of roughly 20 to 80. Patients were allowed to have had prior anti-PD-1, anti-PD-L1 or anti-CTLA-4 therapy, and approximately 41% of the dose-escalation patients had previously received checkpoint inhibitors. Partial responses occurred in three dose-escalation patients, of whom one had hepatocellular carcinoma and two had cutaneous melanoma. The point of sequencing TCRbeta in the periphery was to test whether ivuxolimab changed TCR sequence diversity and drove clonal T-cell expansion. The paper covers the monotherapy dose-escalation part of the phase I ivuxolimab trial, which included N ≈ 54 patients. The investigation overall reported the following: Low levels of normalized T-cell clonal expansion were also shown by some nonresponding patients. Antigen specificity was not determined for the clonally expanded peripheral T cells. In partial responders in the 0.1-3.0 mg/kg groups, normalized peripheral clonal expansion was found to be among the lowest, especially among CD8+ T cells. Clonal expansion of both CD4+ and CD8+ blood T cells was observed from baseline to week 6 at doses 0.1 to 3.0 mg/kg. On average, CD8+ T cells showed more expanded clones than CD4+ T cells after ivuxolimab.

As encoded in the germline V gene, CDR1 is SGHDN while CDR2 is FVKESK. V is shortened by 8 bases, J by 2 bases, and the region joining them spans 12 bases. The CDR3 numbers 14 residues from cysteine through phenylalanine. Only the CDR3 region is kept as DNA, spanning 42 bases read in frame from base 1. Genomic DNA was isolated from the sorted cells so that the TCRbeta CDR3 region could be sequenced. The immunoSEQ Assay was used to sequence the TCRbeta CDR3 regions. TCRdb provides this immuneACCESS table in a form limited to in-frame rearrangements. Some clones are lacking; in checked studies, under half of them reflect an unresolved V gene, and why the rest are absent is not known. This sample has tens of thousands of clones in its table, and around 89% of those were observed once. The ten most abundant clones make up roughly 31% of the sample. Comment on this clone: Its target antigen remains unknown. No base qualities exist here, and no much larger clone lies one base off it.

Patients with autoimmune disease history or receiving systemic immunosuppression were excluded from the trial. Peripheral blood for TCR sequencing was collected from all dose cohorts at baseline, on cycle 4 day 1, and on cycle 7 day 1. Samples were obtained from an open-label, multicenter, first-in-human phase I dose-escalation trial of ivuxolimab. Adults with locally advanced or metastatic head and neck squamous cell, hepatocellular, melanoma or renal cell carcinoma were enrolled in the trial. CD4+ and CD8+ T cells were sorted separately from peripheral blood before TCR sequencing. The rearranged segments are TRBV14 and TRBJ2-2; 7 matching bases give a weak D call of TRBD2. Material: CD4+ or CD8+ T cells sorted from blood, obtained in a trial of the OX40 agonist ivuxolimab. The clonotype was recovered from an adult with an advanced solid tumor such as melanoma, head and neck, liver or kidney cancer. The nucleotide sequence is given as TGTGCCAGCGGGGGGGCGTCAAACACCGGGGAGCTGTTTTTT. This is translated as CASGGASNTGELFF.